This TCR beta chain appears in the sequencing data of a study of blood T cell repertoires in COVID-19 (dated by TCRdb to 2020 to 2022). About the study as a whole: Samples from collaborators originated in the United States, Italy and Spain and spanned both the acute and convalescent phases of COVID-19. The material from the prospective study consisted of cDNA or gDNA derived from T cells, B-cell-depleted T cells, or PBMCs. The dataset comprised deeply sampled blood TCRbeta repertoires from subjects exposed to, actively infected with, or recovered from COVID-19. The repertoires were released in a freely available public database meant as a resource for research on the immune response to SARS-CoV-2. The samples were drawn from the first 160 participants of the ongoing ImmuneRACE study and from 950 to 1,500 subjects provided by 6 global collaborators. A de-identified subject ID, COVID-19 status, age in years and sex were almost always included in the sample metadata. Where HLA class I and class II types were available, the types were taken from metadata supplied by the sample provider, not from assay-based typing.

What the research found in general, with its limitations: The quantity of clinical and demographic metadata differed by source and by participant and was supplied without curation.

Trimmed from V: 4 bases; trimmed from J: 4 bases; junction bases lacking a gene match: 4. Reading from cysteine to phenylalanine, the CDR3 counts 15 amino acids. The sequence is cut down to CDR3 DNA, 45 bases in frame from base 1. The germline V gene provides CDR1 MDHEN and CDR2 SYDVKM. The collaborating institutions used their own protocols to collect whole blood in K2EDTA tubes. Collaborator samples were shipped for TCRbeta analysis as frozen whole blood, isolated PBMCs, or DNA extracted from either sample type. Concerning this clone: Its specific antigen is unknown. No much larger clonotype is one base removed from it; base qualities were not supplied.

TCRbeta CDR3 regions were amplified from genomic DNA using the immunoSEQ Assay, a bias-controlled multiplex PCR. On the study's bioinformatics: The number of nucleated cells in each sample was estimated from the amplification of reference gene primers within the assay. To quantify the absolute abundance of each unique TCRbeta CDR3 rearrangement, sequence reads were collapsed and filtered. For each sample, productive Simpson clonality was calculated as the square root of Simpson's diversity index across productive rearrangements. TCRdb retrieved this table from immuneACCESS and kept in-frame rearrangements only. Not all clones are present; in checked studies, unresolved V genes account for under half, and no reason is known for the remainder. From that table come the V and J calls and clone size; the DNA was used to work out D and trimming. The sample table shows roughly 260,000 clones, and around 80% are seen once. The ten biggest clones cover approximately 4% of the sample.

Sequenced material: peripheral blood. The rearranged segments are TRBV28 and TRBJ1-5; 10 junctional bases match TRBD1. The receptor comes from a woman aged 40 to 49 with active or convalescent COVID-19. CDR3 sequence: CASSSRTGGNQPQHF. The DNA reads TGTGCCAGCAGTTCTAGGACAGGGGGGAATCAGCCCCAGCATTTT.